These 17 T cell receptor beta chains came from one sample sequenced in a study of T cells in Graves' hyperthyroidism and ophthalmopathy. RNA transcripts yielded amplified TCR beta CDR3 regions. In the first-round RT-PCR of the TCR CDR3, the HTBI primer set was used. TCRdb used MiXCR to reprocess the multiplex PCR reads, holding one entry per CDR3 protein. Seen here are some 550,000 distinct CDR3 sequences, roughly 20% observed once, and the top ten hold 26%. Input material: blood. The source of these receptors is a man between 18 and 29 years old with Graves' hyperthyroidism.

This clonotype was seen many times. The chain links TRBV4-1 to TRBJ1-5, with a tentative D call TRBD1 (5 bases). There are 16 residues in the CDR3. Germline assignment: CDR1 MGHRA and CDR2 YSYEKL. V was shortened by 3 bases and J by 7 bases, with 19 bases between the two germline ends. The CDR3: CASSQAGTWGRQPQHF. CDR3 sequence (DNA): TGCGCCAGCAGCCAGGCTGGGACGTGGGGTAGACAGCCCCAGCATTTT.

In its sample, this clonotype was seen a few times. This chain connects TRBV2 to TRBJ1-2; D gene ambiguous. The V and J ends lost 3 bases and 7 bases respectively, with 9 bases between them. Germline V lookup: CDR1 SNHLY, CDR2 FYNNEI. This CDR3 is built from 12 residues. The CDR3 here is CASSDTPLGYTF. The CDR3 DNA reads TGTGCCAGCAGTGACACCCCCCTTGGCTACACCTTC.

This clonotype has ten or more counts. The chain uses TRBV25-1 and TRBJ1-3; 7 positions agree with TRBD1. J gave up 3 bases and V 8 bases, and 13 bases lay outside the gene matches. The CDR3 consists of 16 residues. The germline V gene has CDR1 MGHDK and CDR2 SYGVNS. In nucleotides, the CDR3 is TGTGCCAGCGCACCGATACAGGGGATTAATGGAAACACCATATATTTT. This sequence encodes CASAPIQGINGNTIYF.

This clonotype was seen a few times. The rearrangement joins TRBV14 to TRBJ2-5; possibly TRBD1 for D (5 bases). The germline V gene encodes CDR1 SGHDN and CDR2 FVKESK. CDR3 length equals 16 residues. V gave up 1 base and J gave up 5 bases, with 17 bases separating them. CDR3 protein: CASSQGGRGAGETQYF. Written as DNA, the CDR3 is TGTGCCAGCAGCCAAGGAGGAAGGGGCGCTGGGGAGACCCAGTACTTC.

The V gene is TRBV13, the J gene TRBJ2-7; weak D call: TRBD2 (6 bases). Looked up from germline, CDR1 is PRHDT and CDR2 is FYEKMQ (reference sequence). The ends were cut back, 1 base at V and 6 bases at J, with 16 bases in the middle. The CDR3 contains 15 residues. CDR3 in DNA: TGTGCCAGCAGCTTAGCGGGACTCGCCCCTCTCGAGCAGTACTTC. This gives the protein CASSLAGLAPLEQYF.

This clonotype was counted many times. This chain links TRBV30 with TRBJ1-2; a possible D gene is TRBD1 (5 bases). Per germline, CDR1 GTSNPN and CDR2 SVGIG (reference sequence). The CDR3 sequence is 11 residues long. Trimming cost V 0 bases and J 8 bases, with 7 bases left between them. CDR3 sequence reads: CAWSVRGGYTF. In DNA, the CDR3 is TGTGCCTGGAGTGTTCGGGGCGGCTACACCTTC. Variable domain in full (rest from reference TRBV30 and TRBJ1-2): SQTIHQWPATLVQPVGSPLSLECTVEGTSNPNLYWYRQAAGRGLQLLFYSVGIGQISSEVPQNLSASRPQDRQFILSSKKLLLSDSGFYLCAWSVRGGYTFGSGTRLTVV.

In this sample, this clonotype turned up once. The CDR3 loop is CASSLLRDRVGEQYF. The CDR3, as DNA: TGTGCCAGCAGTTTGCTCCGGGACAGGGTAGGCGAGCAGTACTTC. This sequence joins TRBV27 and TRBJ2-7; 9 bases are shared with TRBD1. CDR3 length: 15 residues. The germline CDR1 and CDR2 sequences are MNHEY and SMNVEV (reference sequence). Unmatched junction bases numbered 9, after V lost 3 bases and J lost 6 bases.

This clonotype has a handful of counts. The rearrangement joins TRBV20-1 to TRBJ2-7; 8 nucleotides line up with TRBD2. Per the germline V gene, CDR1 is DFQATT and CDR2 is SNEGSKA (reference sequence). J was trimmed by 1 base and V by 8 bases; bases with no gene match: 13. This CDR3 spans 15 amino acids. The CDR3 nucleotides read TGCAGTACCTCCCCGGGGGGGGCAGGTTCCTACGAGCAGTACTTC. Its translation is CSTSPGGAGSYEQYF.

The table lists this clonotype with a few counts. This sequence joins TRBV11-2 and TRBJ2-1; 8 nucleotides line up with TRBD2. Germline CDR1 reads SGHAT; CDR2 reads FQNNGV. V was clipped by 4 bases and J by 2 bases; unmatched bases: 7. The CDR3 has 16 amino acids. CDR3 bases: TGTGCCAGCAGCTACTATAGCGGGGTGACCTACAATGAGCAGTTCTTC. Protein sequence: CASSYYSGVTYNEQFF.

This clonotype was observed many times. The genes are TRBV6-1 and TRBJ2-4, with D perhaps matching TRBD1 or TRBD2 (5 bases each). The CDR3 spans 14 residues. CDR1 MNHNS and CDR2 SASEGT come from the germline V gene. V was shortened by 9 bases and J by 8 bases, with 20 bases between the two germline ends. The CDR3 coding sequence is TGTGCCAGTGTCCTAGGGGCGGGTAGGGACATTCAGTACTTC. It is translated as CASVLGAGRDIQYF.

The rearrangement joins TRBV7-8 to TRBJ1-6; possible D gene TRBD1, 5 bases. The germline V gene encodes CDR1 SGHVS and CDR2 FQNEAQ. The CDR3 length is 14 residues. Trimming took off 2 bases at V and 9 bases at J, with 11 bases between the two ends. In nucleotides, the CDR3 is TGTGCCAGCAGCTTAATGGGGGATGGTTCACCCCTCCACTTT. It yields the protein CASSLMGDGSPLHF.

In its sample, this clonotype was seen many times. This sequence joins TRBV25-1 and TRBJ1-1; D gene uncertain. The CDR3 extends over 15 amino acids. Germline V gene lookup returns CDR1 MGHDK and CDR2 SYGVNS. The V end lost 0 bases, the J end lost 8 bases, and 16 bases lay between the germline ends. The CDR3 DNA is TGTGCCAGCAGTGAATACGGAGGTCCAGAGGAGGAAGCTTTCTTT. Its protein product is CASSEYGGPEEEAFF.

This clonotype was seen many times. At one end, the junction sequence differs from germline, possibly due to a read error. The V gene is TRBV5-8, the J gene TRBJ2-7; D might be TRBD1 or TRBD2, each matching 5 bases. This CDR3 is built from 10 residues. Germline V gene lookup returns CDR1 SGHTS and CDR2 YDEGEE. Written as DNA, the CDR3 is TGTGCCAGCAGCTTGGGGGACCAGAATTTC. As protein: CASSLGDQNF.

The genes are TRBV6-5 and TRBJ1-2, with D possibly matching TRBD1 (5 bases). Between the trimmed V and J ends, which lost 4 bases and 8 bases, there was a span of 14 bases. This CDR3 comprises 13 residues. Per germline, CDR1 MNHEY and CDR2 SVGAGI. This CDR3 reads CASSLRKGNGYTF. DNA for the CDR3: TGTGCCAGCAGTTTACGAAAGGGGAACGGCTACACCTTC.

As to this clonotype: A much larger clone differs from this one at a single base, so this may be a read error. The gene calls are TRBV20-1 and TRBJ2-7; tentatively, D is TRBD2 (5 bases). In germline, CDR1 is DFQATT, CDR2 SNEGSKA (reference sequence). The CDR3 has 13 amino acids. CDR3 bases: TGCTGTGCTGTGCCAGACCCCTCAGGAGGGCAGTACTTC. Protein product: CCAVPDPSGGQYF.

A few counts support this clonotype. This chain joins TRBV19 and TRBJ1-6, with D perhaps TRBD1 (5 bases). This CDR3 has 14 amino acids. Germline values: CDR1 LNHDA, CDR2 SQIVND (reference sequence). Trimming cost V 3 bases and J 7 bases, with 10 bases left between them. The CDR3 is CASSMEGINSPLHF. The CDR3 bases are TGTGCCAGTAGTATGGAGGGGATAAATTCACCCCTCCACTTT.

V and J are TRBV12-3 or TRBV12-4 and TRBJ2-2; TRBD2 matches 7 bases. The junction had 9 bases not matched to a gene; V was cut back by 7 bases and J by 4 bases. CDR3 length: 15 residues. CDR3 loop: CASTWGGGGTGELFF. CDR3 nucleotides: TGTGCCAGCACCTGGGGGGGTGGAGGCACCGGGGAGCTGTTTTTT.